The present entry profiles one T cell receptor (beta chain) with its context. The germline CDR1 and CDR2 sequences are LNHNV and YYDKDF (reference sequence). Germline trimming cut 3 bases from V and 5 bases from J; bases unmatched to any gene: 7. The CDR3 is made up of 15 amino acids. This record comes from a study of blood T cell repertoires in COVID-19. Study background: Acute-phase and convalescent COVID-19 samples originated in the United States, Italy and Spain. From T cells, B-cell-depleted T cells, or PBMCs came the material, which was cDNA or gDNA.

Followed longitudinally, the Seattle patients had been enrolled during active infection. In the authors' methods: Reference gene primer amplification yielded estimated nucleated cell counts. Data came from immunoSEQ multiplex PCR; TCRdb stores just in-frame clones and leaves some out. The DNA gave D and trimming, while V, J and clone size come from that table. The sample contains around 60,000 clones, 80% to 85% of which appear only once. The V and J genes are TRBV15 and TRBJ2-1; TRBD2 agrees at 7 bases. The clonotype comes from a man aged 25 to 40 with COVID-19, enrolled during active disease. The sequencing sample was made of peripheral blood. The CDR3 sequence is CATSSRTGGDNEQFF. The CDR3, as DNA: TGTGCCACCAGCAGCAGGACTGGGGGGGACAATGAGCAGTTCTTC.